This note documents a single T cell receptor beta chain sequence. The CDR3 spans 16 residues. Losses at the gene ends were 2 bases for V and 7 bases for J; bases not matched to a gene: 8. The germline V gene encodes CDR1 SEHNR and CDR2 FQNEAQ (reference sequence). This entry comes from a study of T cell changes during pregnancy in multiple sclerosis. The table came from immunoSEQ multiplex PCR; TCRdb's copy has only in-frame clones and leaves some out. This table holds 45,000 to 50,000 clones, roughly 92% found once. The TCR comes from a female donor with multiple sclerosis, enrolled in a pregnancy study. Sample: CD8+ T cells from peripheral blood mononuclear cells, taken before pregnancy. V and J are TRBV7-9 and TRBJ2-1, with 10 bases lining up with TRBD2. CDR3 nucleotide sequence: TGTGCCAGCAGCTTAAGCCAGCGGGGGGGCCCTAATGAGCAGTTCTTC. Protein: CASSLSQRGGPNEQFF. Filled out from reference TRBV7-9 and TRBJ2-1, the complete variable domain reads DTGVSQNPRHKITKRGQNVTFRCDPISEHNRLYWYRQTLGQGPEFLTYFQNEAQLEKSRLLSDRFSAERPKGSFSTLEIQRTEQGDSAMYLCASSLSQRGGPNEQFFGPGTRLTVL.